Each of the 8 T cell receptor beta chains below was sequenced from the same sample in a study of human T cells and chemical hapten exposure. TCRdb ran MiXCR on the RACE reads and lists one entry per CDR3 protein. In the table there are more than 250,000 distinct CDR3 sequences, about 9% of which are singletons. The time point denotes: pre-sensitization, week 0. Specified treatment: therapeutic diphenylcyclopropenone sensitization with weekly scalp DPC. The sequencing here drew on whole blood, taken in connection with sensitization to the hapten diphenylcyclopropenone (DPC). The receptors here all came from a woman aged 40 to 55 with alopecia areata. Some clones in this sample may be carry-over from other donors' samples.

The J gene is TRBJ1-5, the V gene TRBV9; 8 bases are shared with TRBD1. The germline gives CDR1 SGDLS, CDR2 YYNGEE. J was trimmed by 6 bases and V by 6 bases; bases with no gene match: 5. This CDR3 spans 13 amino acids. CDR3 amino acids: CASTGGEGQPQHF. The CDR3 nucleotides read TGTGCCAGCACAGGGGGCGAGGGTCAGCCCCAGCATTTT.

At least ten counts were recorded for this clonotype. This CDR3 is CASSSFGQAGSPLHF. In DNA form, the CDR3 reads TGTGCCAGCTCCTCCTTCGGACAGGCCGGGTCACCCCTCCACTTT. This chain links TRBV6-1 with TRBJ1-6, with 7 positions matching TRBD1. Germline V gene sequence: CDR1 MNHNS, CDR2 SASEGT. J was trimmed by 10 bases and V by 8 bases; bases with no gene match: 14. The CDR3 is made up of 15 amino acids.

This chain connects TRBV10-3 to TRBJ2-1, with 9 positions matching TRBD1. Per germline, CDR1 ENHRY and CDR2 SYGVKD. CDR3 size: 16 residues. J gave up 8 bases and V 4 bases, and 12 bases lay outside the gene matches. The CDR3 here is CAISVPRDRVGYEQFF. CDR3 sequence (DNA): TGTGCCATCAGTGTTCCCCGGGACAGGGTGGGGTATGAGCAGTTCTTC.

This clonotype has only a few counts. The chain links TRBV28 to TRBJ1-5; 8 positions agree with TRBD1. This CDR3 has 19 residues. V lost 3 bases to trimming and J lost 1 base; unmatched junction nucleotides: 14. Germline V gene data show CDR1 as MDHEN and CDR2 as SYDVKM. The CDR3 region is CASSFSRTGSFSSNQPQHF. CDR3 in DNA: TGTGCCAGCAGTTTCTCCCGGACAGGGTCTTTTTCCAGCAATCAGCCCCAGCATTTT.

This clonotype was seen many times. The chain combines TRBV5-1 with TRBJ2-2; 9 nucleotides align to TRBD2. Germline-derived CDR1 and CDR2 are SGHRS and YFSETQ. V shed 0 bases and J 6 bases; nucleotides not matched to a gene: 3. The CDR3 has 15 residues. The CDR3 DNA reads TGCGCCAGCAGCTTGGTGGGACTAGCCGCCGGGGAGCTGTTTTTT. It yields the protein CASSLVGLAAGELFF.

This clonotype has only a few counts. The rearrangement uses TRBV10-3 and TRBJ1-6, with TRBD1 as a possible D gene (5 bases). Between the trimmed V and J ends, which lost 10 bases and 7 bases, there was a span of 14 bases. The length of the CDR3 is 13 residues. Germline V gives CDR1 ENHRY, CDR2 SYGVKD. The CDR3 spells CASGQGDNSPLHF. DNA of the CDR3: TGTGCCAGCGGACAAGGCGACAATTCACCCCTCCACTTT.

This rearrangement joins TRBV9 to TRBJ2-2, with D perhaps matching TRBD2 (5 bases). V was shortened by 3 bases and J by 1 base, with 7 bases between the two germline ends. The CDR3 covers 14 residues. Germline CDR1 reads SGDLS; CDR2 reads YYNGEE. The CDR3 reads CASSADLNTGELFF. The CDR3 bases are TGTGCCAGCAGCGCGGACTTGAACACCGGGGAGCTGTTTTTT.

There are many counts of this clonotype. V gene TRBV4-2 combines with J gene TRBJ2-3; 10 bases match TRBD2. V gave up 3 bases and J gave up 0 bases; unmatched junction bases: 3. Germline V gene sequence: CDR1 LGHNA, CDR2 YNFKEQ. The CDR3 has 16 amino acids. The CDR3 DNA reads TGTGCCAGCAGCCAGGGAGCGGGAGGGAGCACAGATACGCAGTATTTT. Translated, it gives CASSQGAGGSTDTQYF.